This T cell receptor (beta chain) emerged from a study of T cell repertoires in cytomegalovirus infection. This clonotype occurred a few times. Its antigen is as yet unknown. Germline CDR1 reads MNHEY; CDR2 reads SMNVEV (reference sequence). With 10 bases clipped from V and 4 bases from J, the junction kept 22 bases outside the gene matches. The CDR3 is 18 amino acids. MiXCR was run by TCRdb on the reads, yielding one entry per CDR3 protein. The repertoire holds approximately 500,000 distinct CDR3 sequences, with 33% as singletons. The chain has TRBV27 and TRBJ2-3, with TRBD1 matching 8 bases. The receptor's source is a human donor in good health (CMV status not recorded). Some clones in this sample may be carry-over from other donors' samples. This sample comprised cultured PBMCs, obtained from culture after CMV antigen stimulation. The CDR3 loop reads CATSPDRDEWKGPDTQYF. CDR3 coding DNA: TGTGCCACCTCACCGGACAGGGATGAGTGGAAGGGCCCAGATACGCAGTATTTT.